One and the same sample provided the 26 T cell receptor beta chains below, sequenced in a study of blood T cell repertoires in COVID-19. Sequencing used immunoSEQ multiplex PCR; TCRdb keeps in-frame clones, though not all of them. The table lists some 220,000 clones, almost 85% of them singletons. What was sequenced was peripheral blood. The receptors derive from a man between 50 and 59 years old with COVID-19, enrolled during active disease.

This clone has only one observation. This sequence joins TRBV7-9 and TRBJ1-2, with 7 bases that match TRBD1. V gave up 4 bases and J gave up 6 bases; unmatched junction bases: 8. Germline CDR1 SEHNR, CDR2 FQNEAQ (reference sequence). The CDR3 has 14 residues. The CDR3 protein is CASSYQGEANGYTF. The DNA of the CDR3 is TGTGCCAGCAGCTATCAGGGGGAGGCTAATGGCTACACCTTC. The full variable domain, completed using reference TRBV7-9 and TRBJ1-2, is DTGVSQNPRHKITKRGQNVTFRCDPISEHNRLYWYRQTLGQGPEFLTYFQNEAQLEKSRLLSDRFSAERPKGSFSTLEIQRTEQGDSAMYLCASSYQGEANGYTFGSGTRLTVV.

This sequence joins TRBV27 and TRBJ1-5; 7 positions match TRBD1. This CDR3 region has 15 residues. V lost 1 base to trimming and J lost 7 bases; unmatched junction nucleotides: 7. Per the germline V gene, CDR1 is MNHEY and CDR2 is SMNVEV (reference sequence). For the CDR3, the DNA is TGTGCCAGCAGTTTATACCCGACAGGGCGGCAGCCCCAGCATTTT. Translation gives CASSLYPTGRQPQHF.

V and J are TRBV7-9 and TRBJ1-4; a possible D gene is TRBD1 (5 bases). This CDR3 has 15 amino acids. Germline assignment: CDR1 SEHNR and CDR2 FQNEAQ (reference sequence). V was trimmed by 4 bases and J by 7 bases, leaving 16 bases between them. The CDR3 region is CASSSGLTGGEKLFF. DNA for the CDR3: TGTGCCAGCAGCTCGGGACTGACGGGTGGTGAAAAACTGTTTTTT.

V and J are TRBV10-3 and TRBJ1-3; weak D call: TRBD1 (6 bases). The germline V gene encodes CDR1 ENHRY and CDR2 SYGVKD. The length of the CDR3 is 19 residues. Trimming took off 4 bases at V and 0 bases at J, with 22 bases between the two ends. The CDR3 protein is CAISGPLRGPGNSGNTIYF. In DNA, the CDR3 is TGTGCCATCAGTGGGCCCCTCAGGGGTCCGGGCAACTCTGGAAACACCATATATTTT.

This sequence joins TRBV10-2 and TRBJ2-7; D possibly corresponds to TRBD1 (6 bases). Germline CDR1 reads WSHSY; CDR2 reads SAAADI. The CDR3 contains 16 residues. V lost 5 bases and J 7 bases, leaving 24 bases between the germline ends. Here the CDR3 DNA reads TGCGCCAGCAGTCACCGAGAAATGACAGGATCTAGGGAGCAGTACTTC. This sequence encodes CASSHREMTGSREQYF.

J is TRBJ1-6 and V is TRBV28, with no clear D. Trimming removed 4 bases at V and 15 bases at J, with 10 bases between. CDR1 is MDHEN, CDR2 SYDVKM, per germline. This CDR3 has 11 residues. The CDR3 DNA sequence: TGTGCCAGCAGTTCCTTGGCGGACCTCCACTTT. It codes for CASSSLADLHF.

This chain connects TRBV19 to TRBJ1-1; TRBD1 aligns across 7 bases. The CDR3 runs 14 residues. Trimming cost V 4 bases and J 4 bases; bases outside gene matches: 6. Germline V gives CDR1 LNHDA, CDR2 SQIVND (reference sequence). The CDR3 here is CASSTRDRFTEAFF. The CDR3 region has the DNA TGTGCCAGTAGTACCCGGGACAGATTCACTGAAGCTTTCTTT.

Here the CDR3 reads CAISRAGSDQPQHF. For the CDR3, the DNA is TGTGCCATTTCTCGAGCAGGGTCGGATCAGCCCCAGCATTTT. The chain uses TRBV19 and TRBJ1-5; weak D call: TRBD1 (5 bases). The CDR3 has 14 residues. V lost 10 bases to trimming and J lost 5 bases, with 18 bases between them. Germline CDR1 LNHDA, CDR2 SQIVND (reference sequence).

The CDR3 nucleotides read TGTGCCAGCAGCTTTGTTCGGCAGGGGAAGTATCAGCCCCAGCATTTT. It encodes CASSFVRQGKYQPQHF. This chain uses TRBV12-1 with TRBJ1-5; no DNA check was done on the table's D call, TRBD1. TRBV12-1 represents a pseudogene. This CDR3 is built from 16 residues.

The chain's CDR3 is CASSSDPVGGQFF. CDR3 DNA: TGTGCCAGCAGCTCCGACCCTGTCGGGGGGCAGTTCTTC. The chain uses TRBV13 and TRBJ2-1; a weak D match, TRBD2 (6 bases). The CDR3 runs 13 residues. V dropped 4 bases and J dropped 12 bases, with 16 bases sitting between them. Per the germline V gene, CDR1 is PRHDT and CDR2 is FYEKMQ (reference sequence).

The rearrangement joins TRBV28 to TRBJ1-1; no clear D. Trimming took off 6 bases at V and 0 bases at J, with 2 bases between the two ends. CDR1 MDHEN and CDR2 SYDVKM come from the germline V gene. This CDR3 region has 11 residues. CDR3 nucleotide sequence: TGTGCCAGCAGCGTGAACACTGAAGCTTTCTTT. Protein sequence: CASSVNTEAFF.

The genes are TRBV27 and TRBJ2-7; a weak D match, TRBD2 (6 bases). Trimming shortened V by 0 bases and J by 4 bases, and 13 bases separated the two germline ends. The CDR3 spans 15 residues. The germline CDR1 and CDR2 sequences are MNHEY and SMNVEV (reference sequence). In DNA, the CDR3 is TGTGCCAGCAGTTTATCCTATGCAGGGAGGTACGAGCAGTACTTC. It translates to CASSLSYAGRYEQYF.

V and J are TRBV27 and TRBJ2-5, with 10 nucleotides matching TRBD2. This CDR3 is built from 15 residues. CDR1 MNHEY and CDR2 SMNVEV come from the germline V gene (reference sequence). Trimming removed 1 base from V and 7 bases from J; junction bases left unmatched: 6. Written as DNA, the CDR3 is TGTGCCAGCAGTTTATTTTCTAGCGGGGGCGGGACCCAGTACTTC. This encodes CASSLFSSGGGTQYF.

The chain combines TRBV6-2 or TRBV6-3 with TRBJ2-7; no firm D call. CDR1 and CDR2 from the germline V gene are MNHEY and SVGEGT. The CDR3 runs 17 residues. The ends were cut back, 4 bases at V and 0 bases at J, with 19 bases in the middle. CDR3 loop: CASSFLLRMPSSYEQYF. The DNA of the CDR3 is TGTGCCAGCAGTTTCTTGCTGAGGATGCCGAGCTCCTACGAGCAGTACTTC.

The chain is built from TRBV7-8 and TRBJ1-6; TRBD1 matches 7 bases. Germline V gene data show CDR1 as SGHVS and CDR2 as FQNEAQ. The CDR3 loop spans 16 amino acids. V gave up 5 bases and J gave up 10 bases; unmatched junction bases: 14. The CDR3 sequence: CASSPRAGQAASPLHF. The CDR3 DNA sequence: TGTGCCAGCAGCCCCCGGGCTGGACAGGCAGCATCACCCCTCCACTTT.

This chain uses TRBV7-6 with TRBJ1-2, with TRBD1 matching 11 bases. Germline CDR1 is SGHVS and CDR2 is FNYEAQ. The CDR3 is made up of 15 amino acids. V was pared by 3 bases and J by 6 bases, with 6 bases of the junction left unmatched. CDR3 region: CASSFGQGAQDGYTF. The CDR3 coding sequence is TGTGCCAGCAGCTTCGGACAGGGGGCACAGGATGGCTACACCTTC.

The chain links TRBV5-1 to TRBJ1-4, with 8 bases matching TRBD1. This CDR3 has 14 amino acids. CDR1 SGHRS and CDR2 YFSETQ come from the germline V gene. V lost 3 bases, J lost 3 bases, and 1 base stayed unmatched. CDR3 DNA sequence: TGCGCCAGCAGCTGGGGACAGGCTAATGAAAAACTGTTTTTT. It encodes CASSWGQANEKLFF.

This chain uses TRBV27 with TRBJ2-7; weak D call: TRBD2 (7 bases). From germline, CDR1 is MNHEY and CDR2 SMNVEV (reference sequence). The CDR3 length is 16 residues. Between the trimmed V and J ends, which lost 2 bases and 5 bases, there was a span of 19 bases. The CDR3 loop is CASSLGGGPFLHEQYF. CDR3 DNA: TGTGCCAGCAGTTTAGGGGGGGGCCCATTTCTGCACGAGCAGTACTTC.

This chain joins TRBV6-5 and TRBJ1-1; D unresolved. The germline CDR1 and CDR2 sequences are MNHEY and SVGAGI. This CDR3 is built from 13 residues. Trimming left V 7 bases short and J 4 bases short, with 13 bases between. The CDR3, as DNA: TGTGCCAGCACGGGAACCCCCTTCACTGAAGCTTTCTTT. The encoded protein is CASTGTPFTEAFF.

The chain joins TRBV24-1 to TRBJ2-1; 11 bases match TRBD1. The junction had 9 bases not matched to a gene; V was cut back by 3 bases and J by 0 bases. CDR1 and CDR2 from the germline V gene are KGHDR and SFDVKD. This CDR3 is 19 amino acids long. This CDR3 reads CATSDPGTGGLGSYNEQFF. Written as DNA, the CDR3 is TGTGCCACCAGTGATCCCGGGACAGGGGGTTTGGGCTCCTACAATGAGCAGTTCTTC.

This chain joins TRBV5-1 and TRBJ2-6, with D uncertain. The CDR3 has 15 residues. From germline, CDR1 is SGHRS and CDR2 YFSETQ. Trimming took off 0 bases at V and 0 bases at J, with 4 bases between the two ends. DNA of the CDR3: TGCGCCAGCAGCTTGGCATCCTCTGGGGCCAACGTCCTGACTTTC. Protein product: CASSLASSGANVLTF.

The CDR3: CASSKEELGQGRTSYEQYF. The CDR3 DNA reads as TGTGCCAGCAGCAAAGAGGAGCTTGGTCAGGGCAGGACCTCCTACGAGCAGTACTTC. V and J are TRBV21-1 and TRBJ2-7; the tabulated D call, TRBD1, remains unverified against the DNA. TRBV21-1 corresponds to a pseudogene. This CDR3 has 19 residues.

The chain combines TRBV9 with TRBJ2-3, with 9 bases lining up with TRBD2. The ends lost 4 bases at V and 1 base at J; junction bases unmatched: 10. The CDR3 spans 17 residues. Germline CDR1 and CDR2: SGDLS and YYNGEE. The CDR3 nucleotides read TGTGCCAGCAGCTCCAACCTGAGGACTAGCGGCACAGATACGCAGTATTTT. It yields the protein CASSSNLRTSGTDTQYF.

CDR3 amino acids: CASSPTGTNNQPQHF. The CDR3, as DNA: TGTGCCAGCAGCCCGACAGGAACTAACAATCAGCCCCAGCATTTT. The rearrangement joins TRBV7-2 to TRBJ1-5; the D gene is possibly TRBD1 (6 bases). The CDR3 covers 15 residues. The germline V gene encodes CDR1 SGHTA and CDR2 FQGNSA. With 5 bases removed from V and 3 bases from J, the gap between germline ends came to 14 bases.

This clone was counted once. This sequence joins TRBV12-3 or TRBV12-4 and TRBJ1-2, with 9 bases fitting TRBD1. The CDR3 has 13 residues. J lost 8 bases, V lost 5 bases, and 6 bases had no gene match. The CDR3: CASSPGQGLGYTF. CDR3 nucleotide sequence: TGTGCCAGCAGTCCGGGACAGGGCTTAGGCTACACCTTC.

The rearrangement links TRBV7-9 to TRBJ2-7; D is ambiguous. The CDR3 consists of 13 residues. Trimming took 5 bases from V and 2 from J, leaving 10 bases between them. CDR1 is SEHNR, CDR2 FQNEAQ, per germline (reference sequence). The CDR3 DNA is TGTGCCAGCAGCGTAACAGAGACCTACGAGCAGTACTTC. Its protein is CASSVTETYEQYF.